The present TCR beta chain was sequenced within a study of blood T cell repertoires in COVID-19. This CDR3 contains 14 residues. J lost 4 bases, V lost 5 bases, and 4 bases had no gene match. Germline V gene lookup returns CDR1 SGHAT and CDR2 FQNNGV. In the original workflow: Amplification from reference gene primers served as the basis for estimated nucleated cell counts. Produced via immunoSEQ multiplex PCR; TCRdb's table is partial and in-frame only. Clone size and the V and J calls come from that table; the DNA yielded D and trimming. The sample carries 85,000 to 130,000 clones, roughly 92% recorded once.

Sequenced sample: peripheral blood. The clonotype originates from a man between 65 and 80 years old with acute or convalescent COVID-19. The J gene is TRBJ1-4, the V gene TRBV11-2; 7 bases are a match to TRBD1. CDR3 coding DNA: TGTGCCAGCAGCCCGGGGACAGTTAATGAAAAACTGTTTTTT. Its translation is CASSPGTVNEKLFF. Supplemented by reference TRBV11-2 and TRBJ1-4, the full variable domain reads EAGVAQSPRYKIIEKRQSVAFWCNPISGHATLYWYQQILGQGPKLLIQFQNNGVVDDSQLPKDRFSAERLKGVDSTLKIQPAKLEDSAVYLCASSPGTVNEKLFFGSGTQLSVL.